The 9 T cell receptor beta chains presented below share a single source sample, sequenced in a study of blood T cell repertoires in COVID-19. Produced via immunoSEQ multiplex PCR; TCRdb's table is partial and in-frame only. The sample lists under 300,000 clones, roughly four fifths seen once, with roughly 15% in the top ten. Sequenced material: PBMCs or T cells enriched from blood (not recorded which). Receptors were obtained from a man aged 35 to 55 who had recovered from COVID-19.

The DNA of the CDR3 is TGTGCCAGCAGTCCGACAGGGAAGGGAAATGAAAAACTGTTTTTT. Protein: CASSPTGKGNEKLFF. This rearrangement joins TRBV28 to TRBJ1-4; 7 bases are a match to TRBD1. The V and J ends lost 5 bases and 5 bases, in that order; junction bases with no gene match: 8. Germline loops: CDR1 MDHEN, CDR2 SYDVKM. This CDR3 comprises 15 residues.

V and J are TRBV30 and TRBJ1-3; unclear D gene. Germline CDR1 is GTSNPN and CDR2 is SVGIG (reference sequence). CDR3 length equals 11 residues. Trimming removed 4 bases at V and 7 bases at J, with 8 bases between. CDR3 sequence (DNA): TGTGCCTGGACCCCGGGTAACACCATATATTTT. Its protein is CAWTPGNTIYF. The full variable domain, in which reference TRBV30 and TRBJ1-3 provide the parts outside the CDR3, is SQTIHQWPATLVQPVGSPLSLECTVEGTSNPNLYWYRQAAGRGLQLLFYSVGIGQISSEVPQNLSASRPQDRQFILSSKKLLLSDSGFYLCAWTPGNTIYFGEGSWLTVV.

V is TRBV6-2 or TRBV6-3 and J is TRBJ1-1; no reliable D call. From germline, CDR1 is MNHEY and CDR2 SVGEGT. With 4 bases removed from V and 1 base from J, the gap between germline ends came to 7 bases. The CDR3 has 13 amino acids. The CDR3 DNA reads TGTGCCAGCAGTTTGGTTAGGAACACTGAAGCTTTCTTT. This codes for CASSLVRNTEAFF.

This rearrangement joins TRBV30 to TRBJ2-5; 9 bases align to TRBD1. The junction had 2 bases not matched to a gene; V was cut back by 1 base and J by 5 bases. The CDR3 has 13 residues. In germline, CDR1 is GTSNPN, CDR2 SVGIG (reference sequence). DNA for the CDR3: TGTGCCTGGAGTGCCGACAGGGGGGAGACCCAGTACTTC. It specifies CAWSADRGETQYF.

The V call is TRBV7-8, the J call TRBJ1-5, with D perhaps matching TRBD1 (6 bases). Germline V gene data show CDR1 as SGHVS and CDR2 as FQNEAQ. Trimming removed 3 bases from V and 7 bases from J, with 13 bases in between. The CDR3 loop spans 14 amino acids. The CDR3 DNA sequence: TGTGCCAGCAGCTTTGGCAGGGGAATACAGCCCCAGCATTTT. Its protein is CASSFGRGIQPQHF. Full variable domain (outside the CDR3, taken from reference TRBV7-8 and TRBJ1-5): GAGVSQSPRYKVAKRGQDVALRCDPISGHVSLFWYQQALGQGPEFLTYFQNEAQLDKSGLPSDRFFAERPEGSVSTLKIQRTQQEDSAVYLCASSFGRGIQPQHFGDGTRLSIL.

The chain has TRBV5-1 and TRBJ2-2; 10 bases line up with TRBD2. The CDR3 is 15 amino acids. CDR1 and CDR2 from the germline V gene are SGHRS and YFSETQ. The V segment lost 7 bases and the J segment 5 bases; nucleotides outside the gene matches: 8. CDR3 coding DNA: TGCGCCAGCGCTAAGCGGGAGGGCCTTACCGGGGAGCTGTTTTTT. Its protein product is CASAKREGLTGELFF.

The gene calls are TRBV19 and TRBJ2-1, with D unresolved. Trimming shortened V by 1 base and J by 6 bases, and 13 bases separated the two germline ends. Germline CDR1 reads LNHDA; CDR2 reads SQIVND (reference sequence). The CDR3 covers 15 residues. CDR3 residues: CASSIVLVVGNEQFF. The CDR3 nucleotides are TGTGCCAGTAGTATAGTGCTAGTTGTCGGCAATGAGCAGTTCTTC.

The chain couples TRBV19 to TRBJ1-6; no reliable D call. V gave up 3 bases and J gave up 4 bases, with 10 bases separating them. This CDR3 is built from 15 residues. Germline V gene data show CDR1 as LNHDA and CDR2 as SQIVND (reference sequence). CDR3 nucleotide sequence: TGTGCCAGTAGTATGAACTTTCAATATAATTCACCCCTCCACTTT. Protein product: CASSMNFQYNSPLHF.

This clone was recorded only once. This chain uses TRBV4-1 with TRBJ2-7; D possibly corresponds to TRBD2 (5 bases). The CDR3 has 15 amino acids. The V end was cut by 4 bases, the J end by 3 bases, with 16 bases between. The V gene's germline CDR1 is MGHRA and CDR2 YSYEKL. CDR3 region: CASSRHAEGIYEQYF. The CDR3 DNA reads TGCGCCAGCAGCCGACACGCAGAGGGTATCTACGAGCAGTACTTC.